The 32 T cell receptor beta chains presented below share a single source sample, sequenced in a study of blood T cell dynamics during melanoma immunotherapy. Assay: immunoSEQ multiplex PCR; the TCRdb copy retains only in-frame clones and omits some. The sample lists under 11,000 clones; approximately 89% were seen once. Time point described: week 3, after first cycle of checkpoint inhibitor. The sample here was blood, taken from a patient treated with checkpoint blockade. The source is a human donor with melanoma.

The rearrangement uses TRBV9 and TRBJ2-1; perhaps TRBD2 as D (7 bases). CDR1 and CDR2 from the germline V gene are SGDLS and YYNGEE. V lost 0 bases and J 5 bases, leaving 12 bases between the germline ends. The length of the CDR3 is 15 residues. DNA of the CDR3: TGTGCCAGCAGCGTAGCGGGAGGACAGCACAATGAGCAGTTCTTC. Amino acid sequence: CASSVAGGQHNEQFF.

The V gene is TRBV5-1, the J gene TRBJ2-2, with TRBD2 matching over 13 bases. The junction had 7 bases not matched to a gene; V was cut back by 1 base and J by 4 bases. CDR1 SGHRS and CDR2 YFSETQ come from the germline V gene. The CDR3 runs to 18 residues. The CDR3 reads CASSLYGTSGIGTGELFF. The CDR3, as DNA: TGCGCCAGCAGCTTGTATGGGACTAGCGGGATCGGCACCGGGGAGCTGTTTTTT.

The chain links TRBV30 to TRBJ2-3; D is ambiguous. Trimming stripped 0 bases from V and 2 bases from J, with 3 bases between. The CDR3 runs to 12 residues. CDR1 and CDR2 from the germline V gene are GTSNPN and SVGIG (reference sequence). The CDR3 bases are TGTGCCTGGAGTGTAATCACAGATACGCAGTATTTT. It codes for CAWSVITDTQYF.

The chain recombines TRBV6-5 with TRBJ2-2, with a possible D match to TRBD1 (6 bases). This CDR3 comprises 14 residues. Germline values: CDR1 MNHEY, CDR2 SVGAGI. V was trimmed by 6 bases and J by 1 base, leaving 9 bases between them. The CDR3 coding sequence is TGTGCCAGCAGGGCAGGGGAGAACACCGGGGAGCTGTTTTTT. Protein: CASRAGENTGELFF.

This clone was recorded only once. The chain carries TRBV7-2 and TRBJ2-7; the D gene is possibly TRBD2 (5 bases). Germline V CDR1 and CDR2: SGHTA, FQGNSA. The V end lost 4 bases, the J end lost 2 bases, and 9 bases lay between the germline ends. The CDR3 totals 13 residues. DNA for the CDR3: TGTGCCAGCAGCTCCGGACTCGCCTACGAGCAGTACTTC. Amino acid sequence: CASSSGLAYEQYF.

This clone has a handful of counts. J is TRBJ2-6 and V is TRBV10-3; the D gene is possibly TRBD2 (5 bases). The germline V gene has CDR1 ENHRY and CDR2 SYGVKD. The CDR3 sequence is 13 residues long. Deletions cut 7 bases from V and 2 bases from J, with 6 bases between. CDR3 in DNA: TGTGCCATCACCGGGACTGGGGCCAACGTCCTGACTTTC. Translated: CAITGTGANVLTF.

The CDR3 is CASSDWRVGSYNEQFF. CDR3 nucleotides: TGTGCCAGCAGTGATTGGAGGGTCGGCTCCTACAATGAGCAGTTCTTC. The chain carries TRBV25-1 and TRBJ2-1; maybe TRBD2 (6 bases). Germline V gives CDR1 MGHDK, CDR2 SYGVNS. This CDR3 has 16 amino acids. V shed 3 bases and J shed 0 bases, with 12 bases lying between them.

This chain links TRBV6-5 with TRBJ1-2; D remains unclear. CDR1 and CDR2 from the germline V gene are MNHEY and SVGAGI. The CDR3 spans 14 residues. V was clipped by 6 bases and J by 1 base, with 12 bases between them. Written as DNA, the CDR3 is TGTGCCAGCAGGCAATTACAGAGTAACTATGGCTACACCTTC. It yields the protein CASRQLQSNYGYTF.

The V call is TRBV6-5, the J call TRBJ2-7; 8 bases map to TRBD2. V dropped 8 bases and J dropped 5; count of bases not matched to a gene: 8. Germline CDR1 and CDR2: MNHEY and SVGAGI. The CDR3 totals 13 residues. The CDR3, as DNA: TGTGCCAGCTCGGACGGGAGGGCCCACGAGCAGTACTTC. Its protein is CASSDGRAHEQYF.

The chain is built from TRBV4-1 and TRBJ1-2; the match to TRBD1 covers 11 bases. From germline, CDR1 is MGHRA and CDR2 YSYEKL. V was pared by 3 bases and J by 4 bases, with 4 bases of the junction left unmatched. The CDR3 runs to 15 residues. The CDR3 loop is CASSHPGQGAYGYTF. The CDR3 DNA follows: TGCGCCAGCAGCCACCCCGGACAGGGGGCCTATGGCTACACCTTC.

This clone was seen a handful of times. This chain joins TRBV19 and TRBJ1-2; 11 bases align to TRBD1. Germline V gene sequence: CDR1 LNHDA, CDR2 SQIVND (reference sequence). J lost 4 bases, V lost 7 bases, and 8 bases had no gene match. CDR3 length: 15 amino acids. DNA for the CDR3: TGTGCCAGTACCCTCTCGGGGACAGGGGGCTATGGCTACACCTTC. Protein product: CASTLSGTGGYGYTF. The full variable domain, with the rest looked up from reference TRBV19 and TRBJ1-2, is DGGITQSPKYLFRKEGQNVTLSCEQNLNHDAMYWYRQDPGQGLRLIYYSQIVNDFQKGDIAEGYSVSREKKESFPLTVTSAQKNPTAFYLCASTLSGTGGYGYTFGSGTRLTVV.

The rearrangement joins TRBV10-3 to TRBJ1-2; tentatively, D is TRBD1 (6 bases). The CDR3 totals 13 residues. CDR1 and CDR2 from the germline V gene are ENHRY and SYGVKD. Trimming removed 7 bases from V and 7 bases from J, with 16 bases in between. In nucleotides, the CDR3 is TGTGCCATCACCCCCGGGGGGGCAGTTGGCTACACCTTC. Translating gives CAITPGGAVGYTF.

The chain has TRBV19 and TRBJ2-5, with D uncertain. Per germline, CDR1 LNHDA and CDR2 SQIVND (reference sequence). Trimming stripped 2 bases from V and 5 bases from J, with 9 bases between. This CDR3 comprises 13 residues. The CDR3 DNA follows: TGTGCCAGTAGTATAATCGGGCGGGAGACCCAGTACTTC. It is translated as CASSIIGRETQYF.

The rearrangement joins TRBV5-1 to TRBJ2-7; D assignment may be TRBD1 or TRBD2 (5 bases each). Germline V CDR1 and CDR2: SGHRS, YFSETQ. V lost 7 bases and J lost 0, with 8 bases in between. The CDR3 is 12 amino acids. CDR3 nucleotide sequence: TGCGCCAGCGCAGGGACCTCCTACGAGCAGTACTTC. The encoded protein is CASAGTSYEQYF.

The chain links TRBV9 to TRBJ1-1; D possibly corresponds to TRBD1 (5 bases). Germline assignment: CDR1 SGDLS and CDR2 YYNGEE. V was clipped by 0 bases and J by 0 bases, with 9 bases between them. CDR3 length: 15 residues. The CDR3 region is CASSVGGPLNTEAFF. DNA for the CDR3: TGTGCCAGCAGCGTAGGGGGACCCCTGAACACTGAAGCTTTCTTT.

The V call is TRBV14, the J call TRBJ2-7; D is unclear. Germline values: CDR1 SGHDN, CDR2 FVKESK. V dropped 5 bases and J dropped 7 bases, with 15 bases sitting between them. This CDR3 comprises 13 residues. The CDR3 loop reads CASSVYLTGEQYF. The DNA of the CDR3 is TGTGCCAGCAGCGTCTACCTAACTGGGGAGCAGTACTTC.

The chain links TRBV6-6 to TRBJ2-7; no clear D gene. Germline-derived CDR1 and CDR2 are MNHNY and SVGAGI (reference sequence). V was cut by 2 bases and J by 2 bases, with 16 bases left in between. The CDR3 consists of 16 residues. This CDR3 is CASSYTPGAAAYEQYF. The CDR3 DNA sequence: TGTGCCAGCAGTTACACCCCCGGTGCGGCCGCCTACGAGCAGTACTTC.

The CDR3 DNA is TGTGCCAGCTCACCTGGCAACAATGAGCAGTTCTTC. It encodes CASSPGNNEQFF. J is TRBJ2-1 and V is TRBV18, with D hard to call. Germline V gene sequence: CDR1 KGHSH, CDR2 LQKENI. The CDR3 extends over 12 amino acids. V was cut by 3 bases and J by 5 bases, with 5 bases left in between.

This chain connects TRBV28 to TRBJ2-1; 8 bases are a match to TRBD2. V shed 6 bases, J shed 3 bases, and the junction held 4 bases outside the gene matches. CDR1 and CDR2 from the germline V gene are MDHEN and SYDVKM. The CDR3 contains 14 residues. CDR3 coding DNA: TGTGCCAGCAGCCCCGGGGGGGGCTACAATGAGCAGTTCTTC. It encodes CASSPGGGYNEQFF.

V and J are TRBV7-9 and TRBJ2-7, with D possibly being TRBD2 (6 bases). The germline V gene encodes CDR1 SEHNR and CDR2 FQNEAQ (reference sequence). V gave up 5 bases and J gave up 6 bases, with 14 bases separating them. The CDR3 consists of 13 residues. The CDR3 DNA reads TGTGCCAGCAGCCCAACGGGGGTCTCCGAGCAGTACTTC. Translating gives CASSPTGVSEQYF.

This chain connects TRBV6-1 to TRBJ2-1; D possibly corresponds to TRBD2 (6 bases). Germline V gene data show CDR1 as MNHNS and CDR2 as SASEGT. With 2 bases removed from V and 12 bases from J, the gap between germline ends came to 17 bases. The CDR3 length is 14 residues. As DNA, the CDR3 is TGTGCCAGCAGTGAACCTCTAGCCCTGGGGGGGCAGTTCTTC. Its protein product is CASSEPLALGGQFF.

As to this clone: An end of the junction differs from the germline gene, which may be a read error. The chain employs TRBV7-6 and TRBJ1-3; the D is unclear. Germline loops: CDR1 SGHVS, CDR2 FNYEAQ. This CDR3 comprises 11 residues. CDR3 amino acids: CAGSSGNTIYF. The CDR3 DNA reads as TGTGCCGGCAGCTCTGGAAACACCATATATTTT.

The chain employs TRBV2 and TRBJ1-5, with a weak D call TRBD1 (6 bases). The length of the CDR3 is 15 residues. Germline CDR1 reads SNHLY; CDR2 reads FYNNEI. V lost 5 bases to trimming and J lost 3 bases, with 14 bases between them. CDR3 in DNA: TGTGCCAGCAGTTTACTCAGGGGCACCAATCAGCCCCAGCATTTT. It encodes CASSLLRGTNQPQHF.

This rearrangement joins TRBV11-3 to TRBJ1-1, with D unresolved. The germline gives CDR1 SGHNT, CDR2 YENEEA. V was cut by 5 bases and J by 0 bases, with 7 bases left in between. CDR3 length: 13 residues. The DNA of the CDR3 is TGTGCCAGCAGCACCAGGATGAACACTGAAGCTTTCTTT. Its protein is CASSTRMNTEAFF.

The V gene is TRBV7-8, the J gene TRBJ1-1; 9 bases fit TRBD1. CDR1 and CDR2 from the germline V gene are SGHVS and FQNEAQ. V was pared by 5 bases and J by 7 bases, with 11 bases of the junction left unmatched. This CDR3 comprises 15 residues. The CDR3 is CASSTTGTGFGEAFF. For the CDR3, the DNA is TGTGCCAGCAGCACGACAGGGACAGGGTTCGGTGAAGCTTTCTTT.

The V gene is TRBV11-2, the J gene TRBJ2-5, with D maybe TRBD1 (6 bases). The J call may be in error: the DNA end matches TRBJ2-7 better. The germline CDR1 and CDR2 sequences are SGHAT and FQNNGV. This CDR3 has 14 amino acids. The CDR3 coding sequence is TGTGCCAGCACCCCCGCCAGGGGCTCTTACGAGCAGTACTTC. Translated, it gives CASTPARGSYEQYF.

The chain employs TRBV28 and TRBJ2-6; the D is unclear. The CDR3 extends over 13 amino acids. Germline V gene sequence: CDR1 MDHEN, CDR2 SYDVKM. Between the trimmed V and J ends, which lost 6 bases and 1 base, there was a span of 4 bases. CDR3 residues: CASSGSGANVLTF. DNA of the CDR3: TGTGCCAGCAGCGGTTCTGGGGCCAACGTCCTGACTTTC.

This clone occurred a few times. The chain links TRBV7-3 to TRBJ2-2; tentatively, D is TRBD1 or TRBD2 (5 bases each). CDR3 length equals 14 residues. V was pared by 2 bases and J by 7 bases, with 11 bases between. Germline V gene sequence: CDR1 SGHTA, CDR2 FQGTGA. The CDR3 nucleotides read TGTGCCAGCAGCTTACCAGCGAGGGGCGGGGAGCTGTTTTTT. This encodes CASSLPARGGELFF.

The chain couples TRBV7-8 to TRBJ2-7; 7 nucleotides agree with TRBD1. Germline assignment: CDR1 SGHVS and CDR2 FQNEAQ. J was trimmed by 0 bases and V by 4 bases; bases with no gene match: 12. The CDR3 is made up of 17 amino acids. DNA for the CDR3: TGTGCCAGCAGCTCCAGAACAGGGGCCGCTCGCTCCTACGAGCAGTACTTC. Protein: CASSSRTGAARSYEQYF.

The chain's CDR3 is CASSEASGPPYEQYF. The CDR3 coding sequence is TGTGCCAGCAGTGAAGCGTCGGGACCCCCCTACGAGCAGTACTTC. This chain links TRBV6-1 with TRBJ2-7; D possibly uses TRBD1 or TRBD2 (5 bases each). V was cut by 0 bases and J by 2 bases, with 11 bases left in between. Per the germline V gene, CDR1 is MNHNS and CDR2 is SASEGT. The CDR3 runs 15 residues.

V is TRBV2 and J is TRBJ1-5; the D gene is possibly TRBD1 (5 bases). Germline assignment: CDR1 SNHLY and CDR2 FYNNEI. The CDR3 loop spans 13 amino acids. V lost 2 bases and J 7 bases, leaving 9 bases between the germline ends. The CDR3 region is CASSELGPQPQHF. The CDR3 DNA is TGTGCCAGCAGTGAACTGGGACCGCAGCCCCAGCATTTT.

This chain uses TRBV5-1 with TRBJ1-2; no clear D. The CDR3 covers 12 residues. Trimming cost V 2 bases and J 4 bases, with 6 bases left between them. Germline V CDR1 and CDR2: SGHRS, YFSETQ. The CDR3 DNA follows: TGCGCCAGCAGCTTCGAGAGCTATGGCTACACCTTC. Its protein product is CASSFESYGYTF.